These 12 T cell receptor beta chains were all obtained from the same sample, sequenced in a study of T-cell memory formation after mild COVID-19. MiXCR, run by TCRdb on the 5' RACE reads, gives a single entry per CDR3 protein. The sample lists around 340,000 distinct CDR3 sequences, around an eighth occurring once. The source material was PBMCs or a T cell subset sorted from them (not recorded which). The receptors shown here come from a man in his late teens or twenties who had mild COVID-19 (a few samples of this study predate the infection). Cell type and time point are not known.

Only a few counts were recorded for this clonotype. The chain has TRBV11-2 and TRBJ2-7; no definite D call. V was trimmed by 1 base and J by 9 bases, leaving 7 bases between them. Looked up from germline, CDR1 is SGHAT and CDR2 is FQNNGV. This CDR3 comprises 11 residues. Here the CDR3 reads CASSLVGPQYV. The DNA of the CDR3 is TGTGCCAGCAGCTTAGTCGGTCCGCAGTACGTC.

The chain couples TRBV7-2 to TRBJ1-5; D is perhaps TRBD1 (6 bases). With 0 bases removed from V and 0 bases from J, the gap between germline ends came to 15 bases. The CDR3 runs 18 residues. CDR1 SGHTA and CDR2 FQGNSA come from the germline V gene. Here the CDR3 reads CASSLATGGGYSNQPQHF. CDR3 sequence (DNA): TGTGCCAGCAGCTTAGCAACGGGAGGGGGATATAGCAATCAGCCCCAGCATTTT.

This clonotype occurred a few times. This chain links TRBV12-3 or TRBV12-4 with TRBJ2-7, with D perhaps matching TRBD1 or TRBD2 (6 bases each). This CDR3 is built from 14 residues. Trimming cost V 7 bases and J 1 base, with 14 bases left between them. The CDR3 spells CASTWWGASYEQYF. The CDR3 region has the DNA TGTGCCAGCACCTGGTGGGGGGCGTCCTACGAGCAGTACTTC.

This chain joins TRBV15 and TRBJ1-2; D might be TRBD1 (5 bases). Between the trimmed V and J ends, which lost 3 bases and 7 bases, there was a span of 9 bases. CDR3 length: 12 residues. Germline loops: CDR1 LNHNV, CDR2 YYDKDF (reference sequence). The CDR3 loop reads CATSSPGVGYTF. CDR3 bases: TGTGCCACCAGCAGCCCGGGGGTTGGCTACACCTTC.

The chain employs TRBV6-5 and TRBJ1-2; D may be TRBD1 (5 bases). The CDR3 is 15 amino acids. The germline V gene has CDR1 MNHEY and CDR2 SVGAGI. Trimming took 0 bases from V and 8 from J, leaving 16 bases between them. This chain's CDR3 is CASSYSGGPFGGYTF. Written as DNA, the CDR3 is TGTGCCAGCAGTTACTCGGGGGGACCCTTTGGAGGCTACACCTTC.

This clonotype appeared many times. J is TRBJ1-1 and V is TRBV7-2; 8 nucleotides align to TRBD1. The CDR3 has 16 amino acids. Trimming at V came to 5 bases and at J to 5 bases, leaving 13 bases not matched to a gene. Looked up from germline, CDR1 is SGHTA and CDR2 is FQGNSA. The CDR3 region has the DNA TGTGCCAGCAGCCAGGACCAGGACAGGGCAGGAACTGAAGCTTTCTTT. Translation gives CASSQDQDRAGTEAFF.

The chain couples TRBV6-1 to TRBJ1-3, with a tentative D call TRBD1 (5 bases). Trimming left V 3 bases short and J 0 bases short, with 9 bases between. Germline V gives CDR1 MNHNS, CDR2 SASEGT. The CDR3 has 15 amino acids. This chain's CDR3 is CASSEGRISGNTIYF. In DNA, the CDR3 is TGTGCCAGCAGTGAGGGACGTATCTCTGGAAACACCATATATTTT.

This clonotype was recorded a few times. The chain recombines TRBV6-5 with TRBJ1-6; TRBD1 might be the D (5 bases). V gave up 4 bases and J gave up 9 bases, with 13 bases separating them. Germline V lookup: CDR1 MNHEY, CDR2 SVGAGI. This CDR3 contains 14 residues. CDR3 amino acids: CASSSGGLISPLHF. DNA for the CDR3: TGTGCCAGCAGTTCTGGGGGTCTAATTTCACCCCTCCACTTT.

CDR3 DNA: TGTGCCAGCAGTGTGGCAGAGCAGTTCTTC. Protein sequence: CASSVAEQFF. The chain carries TRBV2 and TRBJ2-1; D is undetermined. The germline V gene has CDR1 SNHLY and CDR2 FYNNEI. The V end lost 4 bases, the J end lost 10 bases, and 5 bases lay between the germline ends. The CDR3 consists of 10 residues.

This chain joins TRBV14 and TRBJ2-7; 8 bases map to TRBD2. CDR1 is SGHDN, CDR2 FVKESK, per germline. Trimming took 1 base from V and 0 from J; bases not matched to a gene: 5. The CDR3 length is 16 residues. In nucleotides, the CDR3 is TGTGCCAGCAGCCAAGGTGGAGCGGGGGCCTCCTACGAGCAGTACTTC. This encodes CASSQGGAGASYEQYF.

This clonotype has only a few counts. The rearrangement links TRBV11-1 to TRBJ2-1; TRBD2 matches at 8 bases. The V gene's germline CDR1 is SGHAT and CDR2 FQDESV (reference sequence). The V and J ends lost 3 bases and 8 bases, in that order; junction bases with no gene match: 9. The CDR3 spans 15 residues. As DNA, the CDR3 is TGTGCCAGCAGCTTTTGGACTAGCCCCGGGGATGAGCAGTTCTTC. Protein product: CASSFWTSPGDEQFF.

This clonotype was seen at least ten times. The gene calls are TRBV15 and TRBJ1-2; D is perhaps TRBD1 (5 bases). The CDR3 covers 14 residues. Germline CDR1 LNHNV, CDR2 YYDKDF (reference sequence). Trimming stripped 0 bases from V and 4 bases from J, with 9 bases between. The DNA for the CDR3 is TGTGCCACCAGCAGAGACAGGGTCACCTATGGCTACACCTTC. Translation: CATSRDRVTYGYTF. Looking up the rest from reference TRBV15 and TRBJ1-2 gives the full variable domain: DAMVIQNPRYQVTQFGKPVTLSCSQTLNHNVMYWYQQKSSQAPKLLFHYYDKDFNNEADTPDNFQSRRPNTSFCFLDIRSPGLGDTAMYLCATSRDRVTYGYTFGSGTRLTVV.